This T cell receptor beta chain derives from a study of cytomegalovirus exposure and HLA in healthy donors. Study summary: A later analysis reported the same platform for the 90 to 150 validation repertoires and the 666 first-cohort repertoires.

Clones were read by immunoSEQ multiplex PCR, and TCRdb kept only the in-frame ones, dropping some. The sample has 260,000 or so clones, more than 75% seen once. Trimming cost V 6 bases and J 2 bases; bases outside gene matches: 0. The CDR3 loop spans 12 amino acids. Germline-derived CDR1 and CDR2 are MGHDK and SYGVNS. Sequencing input: PBMCs. The sequence was collected from a woman between 18 and 30 years old in good health and CMV-seronegative. The gene calls are TRBV25-1 and TRBJ1-2, with TRBD1 identical over 7 bases. The CDR3: CASRGQNYGYTF. CDR3 coding DNA: TGTGCCAGCAGGGGACAGAACTATGGCTACACCTTC.